This entry is about one TCR beta chain. This entry is derived from a study of cytomegalovirus exposure and HLA in healthy donors. The repertoire was sequenced with immunoSEQ multiplex PCR; TCRdb's copy has only in-frame clones and lacks some. The table records approximately 190,000 clones, 70% to 85% of them present only once. Trimming pared 1 base from V and 6 bases from J, leaving 4 bases between. Germline V gene sequence: CDR1 LNHDA, CDR2 SQIVND (reference sequence). The CDR3 consists of 12 residues. The source is a woman aged 25 to 39 in good health and CMV-seropositive. The chain couples TRBV19 to TRBJ2-1; D remains unclear. The sequencing sample was made of PBMCs. The CDR3 nucleotides read TGTGCCAGTAGTATAGGTCGCAATGAGCAGTTCTTC. Translated: CASSIGRNEQFF.